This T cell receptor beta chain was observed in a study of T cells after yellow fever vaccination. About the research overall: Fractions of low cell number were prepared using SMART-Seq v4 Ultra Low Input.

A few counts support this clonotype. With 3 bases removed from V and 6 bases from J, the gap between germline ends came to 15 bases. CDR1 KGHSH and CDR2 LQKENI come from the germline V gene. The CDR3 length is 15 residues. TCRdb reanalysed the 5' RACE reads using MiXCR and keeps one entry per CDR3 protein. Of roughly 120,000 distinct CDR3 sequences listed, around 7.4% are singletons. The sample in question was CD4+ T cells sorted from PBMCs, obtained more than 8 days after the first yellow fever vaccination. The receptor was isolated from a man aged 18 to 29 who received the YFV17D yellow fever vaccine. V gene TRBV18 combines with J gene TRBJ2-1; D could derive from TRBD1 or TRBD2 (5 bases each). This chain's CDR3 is CASSPIQGASNEQFF. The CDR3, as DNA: TGTGCCAGCTCACCGATCCAGGGAGCCTCCAATGAGCAGTTCTTC.